Shown below are 19 T cell receptor beta chains from a single sample sequenced in a study of T cells in localized non-small cell lung cancer. Only in-frame clones appear in the TCRdb table, and some are missing; sequencing was by immunoSEQ multiplex PCR. Here the sample spans approximately 83,000 clones, around nine tenths being singletons. The source material was peripheral blood, sampled before any cancer treatment. Receptors originate from a woman aged 35-75 years with stage I squamous cell lung carcinoma.

The chain carries TRBV5-1 and TRBJ2-5; TRBD2 agrees at 7 bases. This CDR3 contains 13 residues. The trim removed 5 bases at V and 5 bases at J, leaving 6 bases unmatched. CDR1 is SGHRS, CDR2 YFSETQ, per germline. This CDR3 is CASRPGAGETQYF. In nucleotides, the CDR3 is TGCGCCAGCAGGCCGGGAGCGGGGGAGACCCAGTACTTC.

V is TRBV2 and J is TRBJ2-2; either TRBD1 or TRBD2 may supply D (5 bases each). This CDR3 has 15 amino acids. The V gene's germline CDR1 is SNHLY and CDR2 FYNNEI. Trimming pared 0 bases from V and 2 bases from J, leaving 7 bases between. The CDR3 reads CASSEAGPNTGELFF. The CDR3 nucleotides are TGTGCCAGCAGTGAAGCGGGACCTAACACCGGGGAGCTGTTTTTT.

The V call is TRBV6-1, the J call TRBJ2-1; D is undetermined. The CDR3 has 12 residues. Trimming pared 6 bases from V and 6 bases from J, leaving 9 bases between. Germline V gene lookup returns CDR1 MNHNS and CDR2 SASEGT. DNA for the CDR3: TGTGCCAGCAGCCCCTTACTCAATGAGCAGTTCTTC. Protein sequence: CASSPLLNEQFF.

In this sample, this clone turned up once. The V gene is TRBV7-3, the J gene TRBJ1-5; 7 nucleotides agree with TRBD1. Trimming at V came to 5 bases and at J to 3 bases, leaving 13 bases not matched to a gene. Germline CDR1 is SGHTA and CDR2 is FQGTGA. The CDR3 loop spans 17 amino acids. In nucleotides, the CDR3 is TGTGCCAGCAGCCCCTTCCGCAGGGGGAGAAACAATCAGCCCCAGCATTTT. This gives the protein CASSPFRRGRNNQPQHF.

The V call is TRBV2, the J call TRBJ1-5; a possible D gene is TRBD1 (6 bases). The CDR3 length is 15 residues. Between the trimmed V and J ends, which lost 5 bases and 3 bases, there was a span of 14 bases. CDR1 is SNHLY, CDR2 FYNNEI, per germline. The CDR3 DNA reads as TGTGCCAGCAGTCAAGGACAGCTCAACAATCAGCCCCAGCATTTT. Protein sequence: CASSQGQLNNQPQHF.

The chain carries TRBV5-4 and TRBJ1-3, with a tentative D call TRBD1 (6 bases). This CDR3 spans 16 amino acids. V lost 0 bases and J 8 bases, leaving 18 bases between the germline ends. Germline-derived CDR1 and CDR2 are SGHNT and YYREEE (reference sequence). The CDR3 DNA sequence: TGTGCCAGCAGCTTGGGCACTACAGGGTTGGGAGACACCATATATTTT. Translation gives CASSLGTTGLGDTIYF.

This chain joins TRBV9 and TRBJ1-4; no clear D gene. This CDR3 region has 14 residues. The germline V gene encodes CDR1 SGDLS and CDR2 YYNGEE. With 3 bases removed from V and 2 bases from J, the gap between germline ends came to 8 bases. The CDR3, as DNA: TGTGCCAGCAGCGCGGGTGGGACTAATGAAAAACTGTTTTTT. It translates to CASSAGGTNEKLFF.

CDR3 sequence reads: CASSESREYQPQHF. CDR3 DNA sequence: TGTGCCAGCAGTGAAAGCAGGGAGTATCAGCCCCAGCATTTT. The chain links TRBV6-1 to TRBJ1-5; maybe TRBD1 (5 bases). Trimming cost V 2 bases and J 5 bases, with 10 bases left between them. This CDR3 contains 14 residues. Per the germline V gene, CDR1 is MNHNS and CDR2 is SASEGT.

The CDR3 is CASSLLGPSNYGYTF. DNA for the CDR3: TGTGCCAGCAGCTTATTAGGCCCCTCTAACTATGGCTACACCTTC. The chain joins TRBV7-2 to TRBJ1-2; D uncertain. V was trimmed by 2 bases and J by 0 bases, leaving 10 bases between them. The CDR3 loop spans 15 amino acids. Germline V gives CDR1 SGHTA, CDR2 FQGNSA.

The chain carries TRBV9 and TRBJ2-5; the match to TRBD2 covers 7 bases. The CDR3 runs to 14 residues. V dropped 3 bases and J dropped 2; count of bases not matched to a gene: 4. Germline V gene lookup returns CDR1 SGDLS and CDR2 YYNGEE. This chain's CDR3 is CASSGAGKQETQYF. CDR3 DNA sequence: TGTGCCAGCAGCGGAGCGGGGAAACAAGAGACCCAGTACTTC.

By its share, this clone is medium-sized. The chain is built from TRBV5-1 and TRBJ2-5; TRBD2 agrees at 7 bases. Germline loops: CDR1 SGHRS, CDR2 YFSETQ. V was pared by 5 bases and J by 0 bases, with 7 bases of the junction left unmatched. The CDR3 has 15 residues. In nucleotides, the CDR3 is TGCGCCAGCAGACAAAGCGGGGATGACCAAGAGACCCAGTACTTC. Translation gives CASRQSGDDQETQYF.

V usage is TRBV30 and J usage is TRBJ2-1, with a weak D call TRBD1 (6 bases). The length of the CDR3 is 10 residues. Germline V gives CDR1 GTSNPN, CDR2 SVGIG (reference sequence). V gave up 7 bases and J gave up 7 bases, with 8 bases separating them. DNA for the CDR3: TGTGCCTCTACAGGGAATGAGCAGTTCTTC. It specifies CASTGNEQFF.

CDR3 sequence: CASSLTGQFATNEKLFF. CDR3 nucleotide sequence: TGCGCCAGCAGCTTAACGGGACAGTTTGCAACTAATGAAAAACTGTTTTTT. The chain recombines TRBV5-1 with TRBJ1-4; 7 bases agree with TRBD1. J was trimmed by 0 bases and V by 2 bases; bases with no gene match: 7. There are 17 residues in the CDR3. Germline V gives CDR1 SGHRS, CDR2 YFSETQ.

The chain has TRBV27 and TRBJ1-4; D unclear. The CDR3 has 18 amino acids. CDR1 is MNHEY and CDR2 is SMNVEV in the germline V gene (reference sequence). The V and J ends lost 0 bases and 3 bases respectively, with 17 bases between them. The CDR3 DNA reads TGTGCCAGCAGTTTATCCTACCCCCGTATCTCGGCTAATGAAAAACTGTTTTTT. It translates to CASSLSYPRISANEKLFF.

This clone was recorded only once. The chain employs TRBV6-1 and TRBJ1-3; possibly TRBD1 for D (5 bases). Germline CDR1 MNHNS, CDR2 SASEGT. The CDR3 extends over 14 amino acids. The ends were cut back, 7 bases at V and 4 bases at J, with 14 bases in the middle. CDR3 coding DNA: TGTGCCAGCATAAGAGGGACTCCCGGAAACACCATATATTTT. This translates into CASIRGTPGNTIYF.

This clone is a singleton in its sample. V gene TRBV10-3 combines with J gene TRBJ2-3; a weak D match, TRBD2 (5 bases). This CDR3 spans 10 amino acids. V gave up 10 bases and J gave up 5 bases, with 7 bases separating them. Germline CDR1 is ENHRY and CDR2 is SYGVKD. CDR3 residues: CATGGDTQYF. The CDR3 DNA reads as TGTGCCACCGGAGGAGATACGCAGTATTTT.

The J gene is TRBJ1-3, the V gene TRBV5-6; D gene unclear. The germline V gene encodes CDR1 SGHDT and CDR2 YYEEEE. This CDR3 region has 15 residues. Trimming stripped 0 bases from V and 0 bases from J, with 7 bases between. The CDR3 loop reads CASSLEYSSGNTIYF. In nucleotides, the CDR3 is TGTGCCAGCAGCTTGGAATACAGCTCTGGAAACACCATATATTTT.

The rearrangement joins TRBV19 to TRBJ1-1, with TRBD1 matching over 10 bases. Germline CDR1 is LNHDA and CDR2 is SQIVND (reference sequence). This CDR3 has 13 amino acids. With V trimmed by 10 bases and J by 1 base, 3 bases remained unmatched. The CDR3 nucleotides read TGTGCCACTGGGACAGGGGCGAACACTGAAGCTTTCTTT. Translation: CATGTGANTEAFF. Together with reference TRBV19 and TRBJ1-1, the CDR3 gives the full variable domain: DGGITQSPKYLFRKEGQNVTLSCEQNLNHDAMYWYRQDPGQGLRLIYYSQIVNDFQKGDIAEGYSVSREKKESFPLTVTSAQKNPTAFYLCATGTGANTEAFFGQGTRLTVV.

The chain has TRBV11-2 and TRBJ1-1; D is possibly TRBD1 (5 bases). Germline V CDR1 and CDR2: SGHAT, FQNNGV. The V and J ends lost 5 bases and 4 bases respectively, with 17 bases between them. The CDR3 has 15 amino acids. The CDR3 reads CASSVMQGRGTEAFF. CDR3 in DNA: TGTGCCAGCAGCGTGATGCAGGGTCGGGGCACTGAAGCTTTCTTT.